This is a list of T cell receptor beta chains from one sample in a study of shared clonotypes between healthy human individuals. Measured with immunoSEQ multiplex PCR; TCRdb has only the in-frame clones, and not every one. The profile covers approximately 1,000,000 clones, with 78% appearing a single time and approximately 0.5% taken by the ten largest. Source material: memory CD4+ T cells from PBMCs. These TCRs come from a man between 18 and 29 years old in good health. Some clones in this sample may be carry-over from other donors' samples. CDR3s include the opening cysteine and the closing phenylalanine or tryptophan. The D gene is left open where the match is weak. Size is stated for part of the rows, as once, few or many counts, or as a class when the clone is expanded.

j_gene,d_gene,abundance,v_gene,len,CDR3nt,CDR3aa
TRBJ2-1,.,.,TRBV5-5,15,TGTGCCACCTCCTTAGCGGTAAGCTCCTACAATGAGCAGTTCTTC,CATSLAVSSYNEQFF
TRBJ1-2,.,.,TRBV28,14,TGTGCCAGCAGCCTCCGGGCAGTTCAAAATGGCTACACCTTC,CASSLRAVQNGYTF
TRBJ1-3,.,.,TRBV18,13,TGTGCCAGCTCACCCAGGGTAGCGGACACCATATATTTT,CASSPRVADTIYF
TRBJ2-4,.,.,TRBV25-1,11,TGTGCCAGCAGGGACAAAAACATTCAGTACTTC,CASRDKNIQYF
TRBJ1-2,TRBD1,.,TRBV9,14,TGTGCCAGCAGCGTCGGGACAGGGCAGGATGGCTACACCTTC,CASSVGTGQDGYTF
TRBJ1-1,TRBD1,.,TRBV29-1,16,TGCAGCGTTGAAGGTGGGACAGGGAAGGGCTTGGCTGAAGCTTTCTTT,CSVEGGTGKGLAEAFF
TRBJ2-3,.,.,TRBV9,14,TGTGCCAGCAGCGTAGAGGTCTCCACTAATACGCAGTATTTT,CASSVEVSTNTQYF
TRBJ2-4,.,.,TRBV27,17,TGTGCCAGCAGTTCTTGGACAGAACACTTAGCCAAAAACATTCAGTACTTC,CASSSWTEHLAKNIQYF
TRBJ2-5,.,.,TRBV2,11,TGTGCCAGCAAAAGGTCGAAGACCCAGTACTTC,CASKRSKTQYF
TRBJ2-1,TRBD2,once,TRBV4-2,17,TGTGCCAGCAGCCAAGGGACTAGCGGGTTCTCCTACAATGAGCAGTTCTTC,CASSQGTSGFSYNEQFF
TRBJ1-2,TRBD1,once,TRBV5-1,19,TGCGCCAGCAGCTTGTGGGGGTACCGGGACAGGGGAGGAGACTATGGCTACACCTTC,CASSLWGYRDRGGDYGYTF
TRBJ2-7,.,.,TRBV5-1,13,TGCGCCAGCAGCTTGGGAGGTTCCCGCGAGCAGTACTTC,CASSLGGSREQYF